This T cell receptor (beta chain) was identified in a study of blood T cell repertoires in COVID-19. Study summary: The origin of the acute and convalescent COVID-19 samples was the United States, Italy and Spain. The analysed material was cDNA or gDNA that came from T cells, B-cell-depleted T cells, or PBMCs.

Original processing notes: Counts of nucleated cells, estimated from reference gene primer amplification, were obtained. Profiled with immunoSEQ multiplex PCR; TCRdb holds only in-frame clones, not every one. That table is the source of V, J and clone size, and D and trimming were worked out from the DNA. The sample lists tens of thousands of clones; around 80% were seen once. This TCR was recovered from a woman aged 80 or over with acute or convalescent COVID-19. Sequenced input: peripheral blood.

CDR3 in amino acids: CASSLQGALNTEAFF. CDR3 DNA sequence: TGCGCCAGCAGCTTGCAGGGGGCCCTGAACACTGAAGCTTTCTTT. This rearrangement joins TRBV5-1 to TRBJ1-1, with 8 bases identical to TRBD1. The CDR3 runs 15 residues. Germline V CDR1 and CDR2: SGHRS, YFSETQ. The J segment lost 0 bases and the V segment lost 1 base, leaving 2 bases of the junction unmatched.